The 17 T cell receptor beta chains in this list originate from one sample, sequenced in a study of T-cell reconstitution after alpha-beta-depleted transplantation in children. Unique molecular identifiers tagged the TCRbeta library. One entry per CDR3 protein results from TCRdb running MiXCR on the PCR reads. This sample carries 670,000 or so distinct CDR3 sequences, roughly 14% of them seen once, and the ten largest clones take about 0.79%. The sequencing here drew on PBMCs, taken before TCRalphabeta/CD19-depleted stem cell transplant. These receptor sequences come from a girl aged 2-10 years with congenital amegakaryocytic thrombocytopenia, due to receive a stem cell transplant.

This clonotype turned up a few times. The chain recombines TRBV5-1 with TRBJ2-1; 15 positions match TRBD2. CDR3 length equals 18 residues. Losses at the gene ends were 4 bases for V and 0 bases for J; bases not matched to a gene: 5. Germline V gives CDR1 SGHRS, CDR2 YFSETQ. CDR3 DNA sequence: TGCGCCAGCAGCAAGGGACTAGCGGGAGGTTCCTCCTACAATGAGCAGTTCTTC. Protein: CASSKGLAGGSSYNEQFF.

Only a few counts were recorded for this clonotype. V usage is TRBV3-1 and J usage is TRBJ2-3; TRBD1 might be the D (6 bases). V was shortened by 4 bases and J by 6 bases, with 17 bases between the two germline ends. CDR1 and CDR2 (germline): LGHDT, YNNKEL (reference sequence). The CDR3 has 15 residues. The CDR3 sequence is CASSPASEGDDTQYF. In nucleotides, the CDR3 is TGTGCCAGCAGCCCTGCCTCAGAGGGGGATGATACGCAGTATTTT.

This clonotype was detected a few times. This rearrangement joins TRBV20-1 to TRBJ1-6; no clear D. The CDR3 length is 14 residues. V gave up 7 bases and J gave up 5 bases, with 15 bases separating them. The V gene's germline CDR1 is DFQATT and CDR2 SNEGSKA (reference sequence). In DNA form, the CDR3 reads TGCAGTGAGAAACTGAGAATCGATAATTCACCCCTCCACTTT. Protein product: CSEKLRIDNSPLHF.

This chain links TRBV19 with TRBJ1-2; the match to TRBD1 covers 7 bases. V lost 3 bases and J lost 8; bases outside the gene matches: 6. The CDR3 totals 13 residues. Per germline, CDR1 LNHDA and CDR2 SQIVND (reference sequence). The CDR3, as DNA: TGTGCCAGTAGTATCCGACAGGGACAAGGCTACACCTTC. Protein sequence: CASSIRQGQGYTF.

This clonotype appeared a single time. This chain links TRBV14 with TRBJ2-1; 11 bases are a match to TRBD2. Germline CDR1 reads SGHDN; CDR2 reads FVKESK. The CDR3 length is 20 residues. Germline trimming cut 0 bases from V and 2 bases from J; bases unmatched to any gene: 12. CDR3 residues: CASSQDWTSGSRFPYNEQFF. CDR3 sequence (DNA): TGTGCCAGCAGCCAAGACTGGACTAGCGGGTCGAGATTCCCCTACAATGAGCAGTTCTTC.

This chain links TRBV11-2 with TRBJ2-3, with D possibly matching TRBD1 (5 bases). V was clipped by 0 bases and J by 12 bases, with 13 bases between them. Germline values: CDR1 SGHAT, CDR2 FQNNGV. This CDR3 comprises 13 residues. In DNA form, the CDR3 reads TGTGCCAGCAGCTTAGAGACAGTGCCTCCTCAGTATTTT. It yields the protein CASSLETVPPQYF.

There are many counts of this clonotype. The chain's CDR3 is CSARVGTGTYEQYF. CDR3 nucleotide sequence: TGCAGTGCTAGAGTTGGGACAGGAACCTACGAGCAGTACTTC. The V gene is TRBV20-1, the J gene TRBJ2-7; 8 bases are shared with TRBD1. This CDR3 region has 14 residues. Germline values: CDR1 DFQATT, CDR2 SNEGSKA (reference sequence). The junction had 4 bases not matched to a gene; V was cut back by 1 base and J by 2 bases.

V is TRBV11-1 and J is TRBJ1-4; no firm D call. V was shortened by 1 base and J by 11 bases, with 26 bases between the two germline ends. The length of the CDR3 is 18 residues. CDR1 is SGHAT and CDR2 is FQDESV in the germline V gene (reference sequence). The CDR3 sequence is CASSLGRLEDGIKRKLFF. CDR3 DNA: TGTGCCAGCAGCTTAGGCCGCCTTGAGGACGGAATAAAGAGGAAACTGTTTTTT.

This chain connects TRBV29-1 to TRBJ2-2, with D uncertain. V lost 3 bases to trimming and J lost 6 bases, with 14 bases between them. This CDR3 region has 14 residues. In germline, CDR1 is SQVTM, CDR2 ANQGSEA. CDR3 region: CSVDLGLTAGELFF. Here the CDR3 DNA reads TGCAGCGTTGATTTGGGTCTGACGGCCGGGGAGCTGTTTTTT.

At least ten counts were recorded for this clonotype. The J gene is TRBJ1-1, the V gene TRBV12-3 or TRBV12-4, with 7 bases identical to TRBD1. The CDR3 has 14 residues. The V gene end was trimmed by 3 bases and the J gene end by 5 bases; junction bases not matched to a gene: 6. The CDR3 loop reads CASSFKGAGTEAFF. CDR3 sequence (DNA): TGTGCCAGCAGTTTTAAGGGGGCGGGTACTGAAGCTTTCTTT.

This clonotype was recorded many times. The chain employs TRBV20-1 and TRBJ2-3, with D uncertain. With 1 base removed from V and 4 bases from J, the gap between germline ends came to 18 bases. Germline V CDR1 and CDR2: DFQATT, SNEGSKA (reference sequence). There are 16 residues in the CDR3. CDR3 residues: CSARVWGSDWADTQYF. For the CDR3, the DNA is TGCAGTGCTAGAGTTTGGGGTTCCGATTGGGCAGATACGCAGTATTTT.

V usage is TRBV2 and J usage is TRBJ2-1, with D uncertain. Per the germline V gene, CDR1 is SNHLY and CDR2 is FYNNEI. This CDR3 is built from 14 residues. Deletions cut 1 base from V and 12 bases from J, with 16 bases between. The CDR3 bases are TGTGCCAGCAGTGAAGTGGGGAATGGAGACTCGCAGTTCTTC. Its protein product is CASSEVGNGDSQFF.

V gene TRBV20-1 combines with J gene TRBJ1-5; no firm D call. The CDR3 spans 14 residues. Trimming pared 2 bases from V and 0 bases from J, leaving 8 bases between. Per the germline V gene, CDR1 is DFQATT and CDR2 is SNEGSKA (reference sequence). The CDR3 protein is CSARIGHSNQPQHF. The CDR3 nucleotides read TGCAGTGCTAGAATCGGCCATAGCAATCAGCCCCAGCATTTT.

This clonotype was recorded many times. The V and J genes are TRBV28 and TRBJ2-1, with 9 nucleotides matching TRBD2. There are 15 residues in the CDR3. V was clipped by 3 bases and J by 2 bases; unmatched bases: 2. Per the germline V gene, CDR1 is MDHEN and CDR2 is SYDVKM. This chain's CDR3 is CASSFIAGAYNEQFF. The CDR3 coding sequence is TGTGCCAGCAGTTTTATAGCGGGGGCCTACAATGAGCAGTTCTTC.

This clonotype appeared many times. This chain links TRBV20-1 with TRBJ2-5, with 7 bases that match TRBD2. CDR1 is DFQATT and CDR2 is SNEGSKA in the germline V gene (reference sequence). The CDR3 loop spans 14 amino acids. The V and J ends lost 6 bases and 3 bases, in that order; junction bases with no gene match: 10. The CDR3 loop reads CSATTSVLEETQYF. Written as DNA, the CDR3 is TGCAGTGCCACCACTAGCGTCCTGGAAGAGACCCAGTACTTC.

This clonotype was seen repeatedly, ten times or more. This chain joins TRBV20-1 and TRBJ1-5, with a possible D match to TRBD1 (5 bases). The CDR3 is made up of 18 amino acids. CDR1 is DFQATT, CDR2 SNEGSKA, per germline (reference sequence). V lost 0 bases and J 4 bases, leaving 22 bases between the germline ends. In DNA form, the CDR3 reads TGCAGTGCTAGAGAATATGGGGTGGGGCCGGTGAGGAATCAGCCCCAGCATTTT. Protein product: CSAREYGVGPVRNQPQHF.

At least ten counts were recorded for this clonotype. The rearrangement links TRBV20-1 to TRBJ2-7; D is uncertain. Germline V lookup: CDR1 DFQATT, CDR2 SNEGSKA (reference sequence). The CDR3 length is 14 residues. Trimming took 0 bases from V and 2 from J, leaving 11 bases between them. Here the CDR3 reads CSARDQETPYEQYF. In DNA, the CDR3 is TGCAGTGCTAGAGATCAGGAGACACCCTACGAGCAGTACTTC.